Below are 15 T cell receptor beta chains sequenced from a single sample in a study of identical twins. From the 5' RACE reads, TCRdb called clonotypes with MiXCR, one entry per CDR3 protein. The sample shows approximately 1.8 million distinct CDR3 sequences, around 29% of them seen only once. Material: cord blood. Receptors originate from a newborn girl in good health.

This clonotype was detected ten times or more. This chain uses TRBV28 with TRBJ2-5; D possibly corresponds to TRBD1 (5 bases). This CDR3 comprises 14 residues. V gave up 4 bases and J gave up 4 bases, with 13 bases separating them. CDR1 MDHEN and CDR2 SYDVKM come from the germline V gene. In nucleotides, the CDR3 is TGTGCCAGCAGTTCCCACGACAGTTTAGAGACCCAGTACTTC. Amino acid sequence: CASSSHDSLETQYF.

The rearrangement joins TRBV2 to TRBJ2-1, with a tentative D call TRBD1 (5 bases). Per germline, CDR1 SNHLY and CDR2 FYNNEI. The V end lost 6 bases, the J end lost 12 bases, and 12 bases lay between the germline ends. This CDR3 spans 11 amino acids. The CDR3 loop is CASSRASSQFF. The CDR3 coding sequence is TGTGCCAGCAGCAGGGCTAGTTCGCAGTTCTTC.

A few counts support this clonotype. V is TRBV4-2 and J is TRBJ2-1; the D is unclear. This CDR3 region has 13 residues. V was trimmed by 11 bases and J by 5 bases, leaving 16 bases between them. Per germline, CDR1 LGHNA and CDR2 YNFKEQ. The CDR3 region is CAVTRSADNEQFF. CDR3 coding DNA: TGTGCCGTTACACGCTCCGCGGACAATGAGCAGTTCTTC.

To note about this clonotype: The germline gene is not matched at one end of the junction; a read error may be the cause. The chain joins TRBV11-2 to TRBJ2-1; 16 bases agree with TRBD2. The CDR3 sequence is 19 residues long. Per the germline V gene, CDR1 is SGHAT and CDR2 is FQNNGV. The CDR3 loop is CASSPTGLAGGISYNEQFF. The CDR3 DNA sequence: TGTGCTAGCAGCCCAACGGGACTAGCGGGAGGGATATCCTACAATGAGCAGTTCTTC.

The chain couples TRBV3-1 to TRBJ2-7, with 7 nucleotides matching TRBD1. Unmatched junction bases numbered 8, after V lost 4 bases and J lost 2 bases. The CDR3 is 15 amino acids. CDR1 is LGHDT, CDR2 YNNKEL, per germline (reference sequence). CDR3 nucleotides: TGTGCCAGCAGCCTCGCAACAGGGGCGCCCTACGAGCAGTACTTC. Its protein product is CASSLATGAPYEQYF.

In its sample, this clonotype was seen a few times. The J gene is TRBJ1-1, the V gene TRBV18; 8 bases match TRBD1. Trimming at V came to 4 bases and at J to 1 base, leaving 8 bases not matched to a gene. The V gene's germline CDR1 is KGHSH and CDR2 LQKENI. The CDR3 is 16 amino acids. CDR3 bases: TGTGCCAGCTCACTGGACAGGGCGTATAGGAACACTGAAGCTTTCTTT. Translated, it gives CASSLDRAYRNTEAFF.

This chain uses TRBV4-1 with TRBJ1-2; no definite D call. The germline gives CDR1 MGHRA, CDR2 YSYEKL. The CDR3 consists of 15 residues. Trimming stripped 1 base from V and 2 bases from J, with 11 bases between. Here the CDR3 reads CASSQGSGKNYGYTF. As DNA, the CDR3 is TGCGCCAGCAGCCAAGGGTCGGGGAAAAACTATGGCTACACCTTC.

The V and J genes are TRBV4-1 and TRBJ2-7; D remains unclear. The DNA end favors TRBJ2-5, so the J call may be wrong. Per the germline V gene, CDR1 is MGHRA and CDR2 is YSYEKL. The length of the CDR3 is 15 residues. Written as DNA, the CDR3 is TGCGCCAGCAGCCCTACGGGTCTTCAAGGAGAGACCCAGTACTTC. Protein product: CASSPTGLQGETQYF.

The rearrangement joins TRBV5-1 to TRBJ2-3; D remains ambiguous. V was pared by 3 bases and J by 6 bases, with 11 bases between. This CDR3 spans 13 amino acids. CDR1 and CDR2 (germline): SGHRS, YFSETQ. The CDR3 region has the DNA TGCGCCAGCAGCTGGAACGGTGAGGATACGCAGTATTTT. This gives the protein CASSWNGEDTQYF.

This chain uses TRBV12-3 or TRBV12-4 with TRBJ1-6, with 7 bases lining up with TRBD1. The CDR3 is 14 amino acids. The ends lost 3 bases at V and 11 bases at J; junction bases unmatched: 7. CDR3 bases: TGTGCCAGCAGTTTGGTACAGGGGAATCCACCCCTCCACTTT. Translating it yields CASSLVQGNPPLHF.

The V call is TRBV12-3 or TRBV12-4, the J call TRBJ2-3; tentatively, D is TRBD2 (5 bases). V lost 7 bases and J 1 base, leaving 9 bases between the germline ends. The CDR3 has 13 residues. The CDR3 loop is CASINGGTDTQYF. CDR3 coding DNA: TGTGCCAGCATCAACGGGGGCACAGATACGCAGTATTTT.

The chain carries TRBV9 and TRBJ1-2; no firm D call. The germline V gene has CDR1 SGDLS and CDR2 YYNGEE. Trimming shortened V by 3 bases and J by 4 bases, and 16 bases separated the two germline ends. This CDR3 is 15 amino acids long. CDR3 DNA sequence: TGTGCCAGCAGCGCTTCAGGAACCCGGGCCTATGGCTACACCTTC. Amino acid sequence: CASSASGTRAYGYTF.

This clonotype was seen ten or more times. The J gene is TRBJ2-1, the V gene TRBV25-1; 9 positions match TRBD1. J lost 4 bases, V lost 3 bases, and 1 base had no gene match. Germline values: CDR1 MGHDK, CDR2 SYGVNS. This CDR3 is built from 14 residues. This CDR3 reads CASSETGGYNEQFF. As DNA, the CDR3 is TGTGCCAGCAGTGAGACAGGGGGGTACAATGAGCAGTTCTTC.

This clonotype was picked up one time. The gene calls are TRBV5-1 and TRBJ2-7, with 11 nucleotides matching TRBD1. This CDR3 is built from 15 residues. After removal of 4 bases from V and 3 bases from J, the junction contained 6 bases not matched to a gene. Looked up from germline, CDR1 is SGHRS and CDR2 is YFSETQ. The CDR3 bases are TGCGCCAGCAGCACAACCGGGACAGGGGGCTACGAGCAGTACTTC. It codes for CASSTTGTGGYEQYF.

The gene calls are TRBV3-1 and TRBJ2-1; D is unresolved. CDR1 LGHDT and CDR2 YNNKEL come from the germline V gene (reference sequence). The CDR3 runs 16 residues. Trimming shortened V by 3 bases and J by 2 bases, and 14 bases separated the two germline ends. CDR3 DNA sequence: TGTGCCAGCAGCCAGAGTACGCTATGGGCCTACAATGAGCAGTTCTTC. This sequence encodes CASSQSTLWAYNEQFF.